This T cell receptor (beta chain) was profiled in a study of PD-1 blockade in classical Hodgkin lymphoma. Study-wide findings and caveats: Lower baseline TCR diversity was reported for newly diagnosed patients than for healthy donors. It was CD4+ TCR diversity, not CD8+, that rose significantly by C4D1. Newly diagnosed patients had diversity similar to the baseline diversity of complete responders.

The V end was cut by 1 base, the J end by 4 bases, with 4 bases between. The CDR3 runs to 12 residues. Germline assignment: CDR1 LGHNA and CDR2 YNFKEQ. A word on this clone: Its antigen is not known.

Measured with immunoSEQ multiplex PCR; TCRdb has only the in-frame clones, and not every one. This sample yields about 94,000 clones, of which nearly 90% are seen a single time; around 11% belongs to the top ten. After autologous stem cell transplantation all patients relapsed, and prior brentuximab vedotin exposure differed between cohorts. Under best response, outcomes were complete response, partial response or progressive disease. The V and J genes are TRBV4-2 and TRBJ2-5, with unresolved D. This TCR was recovered from a human donor with classical Hodgkin lymphoma. Material: peripheral blood mononuclear cells (PBMCs), obtained before the second cycle of nivolumab. As DNA, the CDR3 is TGTGCCAGCAGCCAAGTGTCAGAGACCCAGTACTTC. Protein sequence: CASSQVSETQYF.